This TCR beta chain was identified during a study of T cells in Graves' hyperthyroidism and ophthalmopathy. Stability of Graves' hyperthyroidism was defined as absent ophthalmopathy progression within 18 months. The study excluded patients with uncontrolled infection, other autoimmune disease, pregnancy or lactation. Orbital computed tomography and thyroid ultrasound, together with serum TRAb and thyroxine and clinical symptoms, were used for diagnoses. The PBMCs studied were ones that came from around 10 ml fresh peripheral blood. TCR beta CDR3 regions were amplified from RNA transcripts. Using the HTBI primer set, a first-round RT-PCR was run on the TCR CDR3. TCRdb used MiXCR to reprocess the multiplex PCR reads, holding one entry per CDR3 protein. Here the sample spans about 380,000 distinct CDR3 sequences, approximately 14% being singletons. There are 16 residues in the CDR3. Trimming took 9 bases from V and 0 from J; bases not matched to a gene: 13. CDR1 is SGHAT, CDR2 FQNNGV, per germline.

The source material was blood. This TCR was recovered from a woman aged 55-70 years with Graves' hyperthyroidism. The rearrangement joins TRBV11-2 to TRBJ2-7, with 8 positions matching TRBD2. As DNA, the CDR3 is TGTGCCAGTACCATCGGAGGTAGCGGGGTCTCCTACGAGCAGTACTTC. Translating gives CASTIGGSGVSYEQYF.